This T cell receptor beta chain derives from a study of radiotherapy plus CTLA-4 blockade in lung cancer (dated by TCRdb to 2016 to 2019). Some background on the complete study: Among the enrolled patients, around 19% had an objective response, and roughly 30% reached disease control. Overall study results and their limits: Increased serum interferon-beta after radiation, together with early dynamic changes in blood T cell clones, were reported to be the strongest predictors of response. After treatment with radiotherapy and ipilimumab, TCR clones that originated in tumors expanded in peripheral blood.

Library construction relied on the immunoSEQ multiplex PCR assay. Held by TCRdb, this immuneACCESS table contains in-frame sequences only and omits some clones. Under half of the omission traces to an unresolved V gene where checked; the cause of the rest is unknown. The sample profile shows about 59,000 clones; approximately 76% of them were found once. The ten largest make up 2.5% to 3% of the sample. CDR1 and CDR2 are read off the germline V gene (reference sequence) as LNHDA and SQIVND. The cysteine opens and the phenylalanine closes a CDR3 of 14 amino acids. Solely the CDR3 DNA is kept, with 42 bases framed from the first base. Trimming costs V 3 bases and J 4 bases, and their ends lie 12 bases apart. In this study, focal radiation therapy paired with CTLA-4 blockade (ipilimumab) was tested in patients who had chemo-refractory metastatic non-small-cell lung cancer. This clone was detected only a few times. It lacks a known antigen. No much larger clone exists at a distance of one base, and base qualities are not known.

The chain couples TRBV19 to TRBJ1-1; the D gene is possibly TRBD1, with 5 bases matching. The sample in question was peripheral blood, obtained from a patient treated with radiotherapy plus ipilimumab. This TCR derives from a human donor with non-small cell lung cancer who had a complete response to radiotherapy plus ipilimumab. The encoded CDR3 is CASSIAGLGTEAFF. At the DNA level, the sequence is TGTGCCAGTAGTATTGCAGGGTTAGGCACTGAAGCTTTCTTT. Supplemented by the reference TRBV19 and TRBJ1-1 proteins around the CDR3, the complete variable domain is DGGITQSPKYLFRKEGQNVTLSCEQNLNHDAMYWYRQDPGQGLRLIYYSQIVNDFQKGDIAEGYSVSREKKESFPLTVTSAQKNPTAFYLCASSIAGLGTEAFFGQGTRLTVV.